This T cell receptor (beta chain) originates from a study of blood T cell repertoires in COVID-19. Overall study context: Acute and convalescent COVID-19 samples came from the United States, Italy and Spain.

The CDR3 contains 16 residues. V shed 2 bases and J 0 bases; nucleotides not matched to a gene: 3. Germline V gene data show CDR1 as SGHVS and CDR2 as FQNEAQ. The data were produced by immunoSEQ multiplex PCR, yet TCRdb's version contains in-frame clones alone and is incomplete. The sample holds approximately 350,000 clones; about 88% are singletons and the top ten take 2.5% to 3.5%. Recruits, aged roughly 18 to 89 years, lived in roughly 22 US areas. Two negative PCRs, clearance, or symptom resolution characterized the recovered Cohort 3 donors. This sequence originates from a woman aged 25 to 45 who had recovered from COVID-19. The chain carries TRBV7-8 and TRBJ2-3; 9 positions match TRBD2. What was sequenced was PBMCs or T cells enriched from blood (not recorded which). CDR3 nucleotide sequence: TGTGCCAGCAGCTTAAGGCTAGCGGGAAGCACAGATACGCAGTATTTT. Translation gives CASSLRLAGSTDTQYF.